The clone carrying this TCR beta chain was detected only a few times. No antigen is known for it. Trimming left V 2 bases short and J 4 bases short, with 14 bases between. Germline V lookup: CDR1 MNHEY, CDR2 SVGAGI. The CDR3 has 15 amino acids. The entry originates in a study of cytomegalovirus exposure and HLA in healthy donors. Study-level results: Within the data, a cluster of highly shared sequence variants was likely a sequencing artifact. Based on reports, TCR beta sequences accurately predicted HLA-A and HLA-B alleles for most subjects. Compared with the roughly 700-donor mean, an Asian-associated ancestry cluster reportedly had fewer N-insertions, according to a later analysis.

PCR used 60 Vbeta primers and 13 Jbeta primers. Data came from immunoSEQ multiplex PCR; TCRdb stores just in-frame clones and leaves some out. The sample lists 150,000 to 200,000 clones, 68% occurring once. The chain links TRBV6-5 to TRBJ1-1; tentatively, D is TRBD1 (5 bases). Sequencing was performed on PBMCs. The receptor was isolated from a man in his fifties or sixties in good health and CMV-seronegative. The CDR3 DNA reads TGTGCCAGCAGTTACGTATCCCAGGGCTTCACTGAAGCTTTCTTT. It codes for CASSYVSQGFTEAFF.